This TCR beta chain was identified during a study of blood T cells in healthy people across ages. A second roughly 7 to 11 cycle PCR used barcoded and J-beta primers. TCRdb independently ran MiXCR on the 5' RACE reads; one entry per CDR3 protein. This repertoire shows 1.5 million to 2 million distinct CDR3 sequences, 28% found once; its top ten account for less than 9.5%. The CDR3 consists of 15 residues. Germline V gives CDR1 ENHRY, CDR2 SYGVKD. V gave up 4 bases and J gave up 5 bases; unmatched junction bases: 8. Per sample, a minimum of 6.5 million PBMCs were isolated. This clonotype was detected many times.

Sequencing was done on a sample of blood. The genes are TRBV10-3 and TRBJ2-7, with TRBD2 identical over 10 bases. The receptor was derived from a woman in her twenties or thirties in good health. The CDR3: CAISGSGRAANEQYF. CDR3 coding DNA: TGTGCCATCAGTGGAAGCGGGAGGGCCGCCAACGAGCAGTACTTC.